One sample yielded the 31 T cell receptor beta chains listed below, sequenced in a study of cytomegalovirus exposure and HLA in healthy donors (dated by TCRdb to 2017 to 2019). Library preparation used the immunoSEQ multiplex PCR assay. TCRdb took this table from immuneACCESS and kept in-frame rearrangements with V and J called. Such tables lack part of the clones; where checked against another copy, unresolved V genes explain under half of the gap, and the rest is unexplained. Counted in this sample were 160,000 or so clones; approximately 90% of them appeared once. The ten largest clones capture 2.5% to 3.5% of the sample. The sequenced material came from PBMCs. The source of these receptors is a man aged 18 to 29 in good health and CMV-seronegative.

The chain joins TRBV29-1 to TRBJ1-2, with D possibly being TRBD1 (6 bases). The germline V gene encodes CDR1 SQVTM and CDR2 ANQGSEA. The CDR3 runs to 12 residues. V was clipped by 7 bases and J by 8 bases, with 17 bases between them. CDR3 nucleotides: TGCAGCGCGGCTGACAGGTCGGGGGGCTACACCTTC. Translated: CSAADRSGGYTF. Filled out from reference TRBV29-1 and TRBJ1-2, the complete variable domain reads SAVISQKPSRDICQRGTSLTIQCQVDSQVTMMFWYRQQPGQSLTLIATANQGSEATYESGFVIDKFPISRPNLTFSTLTVSNMSPEDSSIYLCSAADRSGGYTFGSGTRLTVV.

The gene calls are TRBV19 and TRBJ1-4; 11 bases agree with TRBD1. This CDR3 is built from 13 residues. With V trimmed by 8 bases and J by 8 bases, 4 bases remained unmatched. CDR1 and CDR2 (germline): LNHDA, SQIVND (reference sequence). The CDR3 region is CASRGQGDEKLFF. The CDR3 DNA reads as TGTGCCAGTCGGGGACAGGGGGACGAAAAACTGTTTTTT.

V gene TRBV19 combines with J gene TRBJ2-5; 8 bases are shared with TRBD1. Germline-derived CDR1 and CDR2 are LNHDA and SQIVND (reference sequence). J gave up 4 bases and V 10 bases, and 5 bases lay outside the gene matches. The CDR3 consists of 12 residues. This chain's CDR3 is CATATGAETQYF. Here the CDR3 DNA reads TGTGCCACCGCGACAGGGGCAGAGACCCAGTACTTC.

This chain links TRBV5-8 with TRBJ2-7; a weak D match, TRBD1 (5 bases). Germline V gene lookup returns CDR1 SGHTS and CDR2 YDEGEE. The CDR3 is 11 amino acids. The V end lost 5 bases, the J end lost 6 bases, and 9 bases lay between the germline ends. The CDR3: CASRGVGEQYV. CDR3 sequence (DNA): TGTGCCAGCAGAGGGGTGGGCGAGCAGTACGTC.

The chain couples TRBV19 to TRBJ2-7; 10 bases fit TRBD1. CDR1 and CDR2 (germline): LNHDA, SQIVND (reference sequence). The CDR3 has 14 amino acids. Trimming removed 3 bases from V and 6 bases from J; junction bases left unmatched: 5. CDR3 in amino acids: CASSMKTGGIEQYF. The DNA of the CDR3 is TGTGCCAGTAGTATGAAGACAGGGGGCATCGAGCAGTACTTC.

The J gene is TRBJ2-2, the V gene TRBV6-1; D is ambiguous. Germline CDR1 is MNHNS and CDR2 is SASEGT. The CDR3 has 15 residues. Trimming pared 4 bases from V and 4 bases from J, leaving 13 bases between. In DNA, the CDR3 is TGTGCCAGCAGTGCCTTTCCCCTTCCCACCGGGGAGCTGTTTTTT. This sequence encodes CASSAFPLPTGELFF.

This clone was detected a few times. V usage is TRBV27 and J usage is TRBJ2-2; D is ambiguous. Looked up from germline, CDR1 is MNHEY and CDR2 is SMNVEV (reference sequence). There are 11 residues in the CDR3. V lost 7 bases, J lost 10 bases, and 10 bases lay in between. DNA for the CDR3: TGTGCCAGCAAATTCGGAGAGGAGCTGTTTTTT. It codes for CASKFGEELFF.

As for this clone: One end of the junction varies from germline; a read error may be responsible. The chain employs TRBV7-7 and TRBJ2-2, with 9 bases identical to TRBD1. Looked up from germline, CDR1 is SSHAT and CDR2 is FNYEAQ (reference sequence). The CDR3 is 14 amino acids. CDR3 coding DNA: TGTGCTAGCAGCTTAGACAGGGGGACCGGGGAGCTGTTTTTT. Translating gives CASSLDRGTGELFF.

This clone turned up a few times. The chain recombines TRBV19 with TRBJ2-3; D is possibly TRBD2 (5 bases). V lost 8 bases and J lost 6, with 12 bases in between. Germline CDR1 reads LNHDA; CDR2 reads SQIVND (reference sequence). The CDR3 is 12 amino acids. In DNA form, the CDR3 reads TGTGCCAGTCAGGAGGTGGCGGATACGCAGTATTTT. As protein: CASQEVADTQYF. Based on the CDR3 plus reference TRBV19 and TRBJ2-3, the full variable domain is DGGITQSPKYLFRKEGQNVTLSCEQNLNHDAMYWYRQDPGQGLRLIYYSQIVNDFQKGDIAEGYSVSREKKESFPLTVTSAQKNPTAFYLCASQEVADTQYFGPGTRLTVL.

This clone was counted a single time. This sequence joins TRBV6-1 and TRBJ2-5; maybe TRBD2 (5 bases). Germline lookup yields CDR1 MNHNS and CDR2 SASEGT. V lost 2 bases to trimming and J lost 3 bases, with 13 bases between them. This CDR3 contains 15 residues. The CDR3 protein is CASSEPRPGEETQYF. The CDR3 region has the DNA TGTGCCAGCAGTGAACCCCGTCCCGGGGAAGAGACCCAGTACTTC.

CDR3: CASSLAGGNREDTIYF. CDR3 nucleotide sequence: TGTGCCAGCAGCTTAGCGGGAGGGAACAGGGAGGACACCATATATTTT. V and J are TRBV7-6 and TRBJ1-3, with D perhaps TRBD1 (6 bases). Germline V gives CDR1 SGHVS, CDR2 FNYEAQ. The CDR3 contains 16 residues. V lost 0 bases, J lost 8 bases, and 17 bases lay in between.

The chain employs TRBV7-8 and TRBJ1-4, with TRBD1 matching 12 bases. Losses at the gene ends were 6 bases for V and 7 bases for J; bases not matched to a gene: 6. CDR1 and CDR2 from the germline V gene are SGHVS and FQNEAQ. This CDR3 is built from 15 residues. CDR3 bases: TGTGCCAGCAGGGGACAGGGGGCTTTGAGTGAAAAACTGTTTTTT. Residues: CASRGQGALSEKLFF.

The chain uses TRBV12-5 and TRBJ1-2; 7 bases agree with TRBD1. Germline CDR1 is LGHNT and CDR2 is FRNRAP. The CDR3 runs 20 residues. V was pared by 5 bases and J by 4 bases, with 25 bases of the junction left unmatched. The CDR3, as DNA: TGTGCTAGTGGTGTCGGACAGGCTGGCCCTGGTTTTGACGCTTTCTATGGCTACACCTTC. It codes for CASGVGQAGPGFDAFYGYTF.

The chain joins TRBV21-1 to TRBJ2-7; TRBD2 is the table's D call, not checked against the DNA. TRBV21-1 is a pseudogene segment. The CDR3 extends over 19 amino acids. CDR3 coding DNA: TGTGCCAGCAGCAAAGCGCTAATCGGTTGGGGACTAGCGGAGACCGAGCAGTACGTC. Its translation is CASSKALIGWGLAETEQYV.

In this sample, this clone turned up once. This sequence joins TRBV27 and TRBJ2-3, with D possibly TRBD2 on 6 matching bases. Deletions cut 0 bases from V and 2 bases from J, with 15 bases between. Germline CDR1 is MNHEY and CDR2 is SMNVEV (reference sequence). CDR3 length equals 17 residues. The CDR3, as DNA: TGTGCCAGCAGTTTATCGTCTGGCGGGACCACCACAGATACGCAGTATTTT. This translates into CASSLSSGGTTTDTQYF.

Worth noting for this clone: In the same sample, other DNA sequences code for this CDR3. The chain uses TRBV27 and TRBJ1-5; 8 nucleotides line up with TRBD1. This CDR3 contains 14 residues. From germline, CDR1 is MNHEY and CDR2 SMNVEV (reference sequence). Germline trimming cut 5 bases from V and 4 bases from J; bases unmatched to any gene: 4. The CDR3 sequence: CASSLQGGNQPQHF. CDR3 nucleotides: TGTGCCAGCAGTCTACAGGGGGGAAATCAGCCCCAGCATTTT.

J is TRBJ2-1 and V is TRBV9; D is undetermined. The V and J ends lost 1 base and 5 bases respectively, with 7 bases between them. Germline-derived CDR1 and CDR2 are SGDLS and YYNGEE. The CDR3 totals 13 residues. CDR3 sequence reads: CASSVSQDNEQFF. In DNA form, the CDR3 reads TGTGCCAGCAGCGTAAGTCAGGACAATGAGCAGTTCTTC. The full variable domain, its missing parts supplied by reference TRBV9 and TRBJ2-1, is DSGVTQTPKHLITATGQRVTLRCSPRSGDLSVYWYQQSLDQGLQFLIQYYNGEERAKGNILERFSAQQFPDLHSELNLSSLELGDSALYFCASSVSQDNEQFFGPGTRLTVL.

Only one count was recorded for this clone. This chain joins TRBV5-4 and TRBJ2-3; TRBD1 matches at 8 bases. The CDR3 has 15 amino acids. J gave up 5 bases and V 3 bases, and 8 bases lay outside the gene matches. Germline V gives CDR1 SGHNT, CDR2 YYREEE (reference sequence). The CDR3: CASSYLGQGLDTQYF. In DNA, the CDR3 is TGTGCCAGCAGCTATTTAGGACAGGGTTTAGATACGCAGTATTTT.

This rearrangement joins TRBV4-1 to TRBJ2-5; 9 bases agree with TRBD1. Germline V gene data show CDR1 as MGHRA and CDR2 as YSYEKL. Trimming removed 3 bases from V and 5 bases from J; junction bases left unmatched: 7. The CDR3 sequence is 15 residues long. The CDR3 DNA is TGCGCCAGCAGCCAGACCGGGACAGGGCTTGAGACCCAGTACTTC. Its protein product is CASSQTGTGLETQYF.

The chain combines TRBV27 with TRBJ2-3; 9 bases fit TRBD2. V shed 3 bases, J shed 4 bases, and the junction held 5 bases outside the gene matches. CDR1 is MNHEY and CDR2 is SMNVEV in the germline V gene (reference sequence). The length of the CDR3 is 15 residues. CDR3 bases: TGTGCCAGCAGTTTTGAGACTAGCGGCTCAGATACGCAGTATTTT. Protein sequence: CASSFETSGSDTQYF.

The V and J genes are TRBV2 and TRBJ1-5; D remains ambiguous. Germline lookup yields CDR1 SNHLY and CDR2 FYNNEI. The CDR3 is 11 residues long. V shed 6 bases and J shed 5 bases, with 5 bases lying between them. The CDR3 reads CASSIDQPQHF. CDR3 nucleotides: TGTGCCAGCAGCATAGATCAGCCCCAGCATTTT.

This clone was detected once. V and J are TRBV5-1 and TRBJ2-4; 8 bases map to TRBD2. The junction had 4 bases not matched to a gene; V was cut back by 0 bases and J by 2 bases. This CDR3 spans 16 amino acids. Per germline, CDR1 SGHRS and CDR2 YFSETQ. CDR3 loop: CASSLGTGGSKNIQYF. DNA of the CDR3: TGCGCCAGCAGCTTGGGAACGGGAGGGTCCAAAAACATTCAGTACTTC.

V usage is TRBV6-8 and J usage is TRBJ2-3; D not certain. This CDR3 has 17 amino acids. Per germline, CDR1 MNHGY and CDR2 SAAAGT. Between the trimmed V and J ends, which lost 0 bases and 4 bases, there was a span of 17 bases. The CDR3 coding sequence is TGTGCCAGCAGTTACTCGATCGCACGGCCCCGGGCAGATACGCAGTATTTT. This translates into CASSYSIARPRADTQYF.

The chain couples TRBV5-1 to TRBJ2-7; D possibly corresponds to TRBD2 (6 bases). CDR1 is SGHRS, CDR2 YFSETQ, per germline. This CDR3 is built from 14 residues. Between the trimmed V and J ends, which lost 4 bases and 6 bases, there was a span of 17 bases. In DNA form, the CDR3 reads TGCGCCAGCAGCACCGGGACTGCGGCCGGCGAGCAGTACGTC. Its translation is CASSTGTAAGEQYV.

This rearrangement joins TRBV7-2 to TRBJ2-1; 8 nucleotides line up with TRBD1. Germline V gene data show CDR1 as SGHTA and CDR2 as FQGNSA. Losses at the gene ends were 5 bases for V and 1 base for J; bases not matched to a gene: 4. The CDR3 covers 15 residues. CDR3 DNA sequence: TGTGCCAGCAGCCCCCGACAGGGGTCCTACAATGAGCAGTTCTTC. Protein sequence: CASSPRQGSYNEQFF. Drawing the rest from reference TRBV7-2 and TRBJ2-1, the complete variable domain is GAGVSQSPSNKVTEKGKDVELRCDPISGHTALYWYRQSLGQGLEFLIYFQGNSAPDKSGLPSDRFSAERTGGSVSTLTIQRTQQEDSAVYLCASSPRQGSYNEQFFGPGTRLTVL.

This chain joins TRBV4-1 and TRBJ2-1, with 8 bases lining up with TRBD2. Unmatched junction bases numbered 14, after V lost 5 bases and J lost 8 bases. CDR3 length: 16 residues. Germline values: CDR1 MGHRA, CDR2 YSYEKL. The CDR3 spells CASSFRRERGNDEQFF. The CDR3 DNA sequence: TGCGCCAGCAGCTTCCGAAGGGAGCGGGGGAATGATGAGCAGTTCTTC.

The chain couples TRBV19 to TRBJ1-2; 7 bases agree with TRBD1. The trim removed 5 bases at V and 6 bases at J, leaving 6 bases unmatched. In germline, CDR1 is LNHDA, CDR2 SQIVND (reference sequence). This CDR3 comprises 13 residues. The CDR3 coding sequence is TGTGCCAGTAGTTTTACAGGGGAGAATGGCTACACCTTC. Encoded protein: CASSFTGENGYTF.

The chain employs TRBV7-2 and TRBJ1-5; 11 positions agree with TRBD1. Germline V CDR1 and CDR2: SGHTA, FQGNSA. CDR3 size: 17 residues. The J segment lost 3 bases and the V segment lost 5 bases, leaving 9 bases of the junction unmatched. Written as DNA, the CDR3 is TGTGCCAGCAGCCCGGGGACAGGGGGTCGTCCCAATCAGCCCCAGCATTTT. Protein: CASSPGTGGRPNQPQHF.

The chain has TRBV30 and TRBJ2-1, with 7 nucleotides matching TRBD2. From germline, CDR1 is GTSNPN and CDR2 SVGIG (reference sequence). The CDR3 loop spans 15 amino acids. The trim removed 0 bases at V and 4 bases at J, leaving 6 bases unmatched. The CDR3 region has the DNA TGTGCCTGGAGTGTTTCAGCGGGGTTATACAATGAGCAGTTCTTC. This encodes CAWSVSAGLYNEQFF.

This rearrangement joins TRBV6-5 to TRBJ2-1, with a weak D call TRBD2 (6 bases). This CDR3 has 13 residues. V gave up 4 bases and J gave up 12 bases, with 16 bases separating them. Germline CDR1 MNHEY, CDR2 SVGAGI. The DNA of the CDR3 is TGTGCCAGCAGTTCGGGGGTTTGGAGGGTGCAGTTCTTC. Its protein product is CASSSGVWRVQFF.

In regard to this clone: One junction end does not reproduce the germline sequence, and a read error may be involved. This chain connects TRBV7-7 to TRBJ2-5; 10 bases are shared with TRBD2. Germline loops: CDR1 SSHAT, CDR2 FNYEAQ (reference sequence). The CDR3 is 15 residues long. CDR3 residues: CASSLNRAGGETQYF. The CDR3 bases are TGTGCTAGCAGCCTCAACCGAGCGGGGGGGGAGACCCAGTACTTC.